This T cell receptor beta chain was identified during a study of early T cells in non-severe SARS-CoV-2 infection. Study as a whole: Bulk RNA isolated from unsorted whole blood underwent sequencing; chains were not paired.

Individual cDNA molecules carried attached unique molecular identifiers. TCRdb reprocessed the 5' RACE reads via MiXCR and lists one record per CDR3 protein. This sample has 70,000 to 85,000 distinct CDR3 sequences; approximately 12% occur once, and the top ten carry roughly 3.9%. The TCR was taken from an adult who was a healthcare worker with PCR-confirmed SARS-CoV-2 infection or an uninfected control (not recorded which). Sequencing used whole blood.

The CDR3 reads CSALGQKGSYEQYF. CDR3 DNA sequence: TGCAGCGCTCTAGGACAGAAAGGCTCCTACGAGCAGTACTTC. The chain recombines TRBV29-1 with TRBJ2-7, with D perhaps matching TRBD1 (6 bases). V lost 7 bases and J lost 0, with 16 bases in between. Germline loops: CDR1 SQVTM, CDR2 ANQGSEA. There are 14 residues in the CDR3.